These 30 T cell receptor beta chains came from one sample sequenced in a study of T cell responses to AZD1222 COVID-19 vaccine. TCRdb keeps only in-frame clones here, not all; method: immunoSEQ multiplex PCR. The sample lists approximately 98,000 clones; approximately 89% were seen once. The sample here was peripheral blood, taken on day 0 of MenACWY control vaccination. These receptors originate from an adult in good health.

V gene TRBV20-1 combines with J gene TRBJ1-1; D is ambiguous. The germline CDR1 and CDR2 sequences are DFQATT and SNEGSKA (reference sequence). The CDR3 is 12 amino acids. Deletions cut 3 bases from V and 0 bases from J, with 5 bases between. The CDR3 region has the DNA TGCAGTGCTAGTTATATGAACACTGAAGCTTTCTTT. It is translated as CSASYMNTEAFF.

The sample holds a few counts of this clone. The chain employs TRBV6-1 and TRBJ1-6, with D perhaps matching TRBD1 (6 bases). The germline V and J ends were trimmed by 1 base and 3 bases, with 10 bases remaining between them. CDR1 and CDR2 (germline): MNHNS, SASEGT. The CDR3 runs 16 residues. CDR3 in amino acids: CASSEGQANYNSPLHF. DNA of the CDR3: TGTGCCAGCAGTGAAGGACAGGCGAACTATAATTCACCCCTCCACTTT.

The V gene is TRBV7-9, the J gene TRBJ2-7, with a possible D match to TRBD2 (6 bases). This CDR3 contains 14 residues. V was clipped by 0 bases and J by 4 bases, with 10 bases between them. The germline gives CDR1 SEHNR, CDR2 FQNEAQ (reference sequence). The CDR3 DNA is TGTGCCAGCAGCTTAGCAATAAGCGGGTACGAGCAGTACTTC. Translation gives CASSLAISGYEQYF.

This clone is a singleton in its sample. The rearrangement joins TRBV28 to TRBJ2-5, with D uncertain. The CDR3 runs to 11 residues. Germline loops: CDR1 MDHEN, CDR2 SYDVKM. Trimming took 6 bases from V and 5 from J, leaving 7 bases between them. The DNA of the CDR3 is TGTGCCAGCAGCCCTTCGGAGACCCAGTACTTC. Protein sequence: CASSPSETQYF.

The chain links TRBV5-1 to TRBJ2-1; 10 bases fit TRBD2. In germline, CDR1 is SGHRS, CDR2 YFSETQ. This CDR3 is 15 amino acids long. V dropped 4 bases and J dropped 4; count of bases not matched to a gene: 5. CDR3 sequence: CASSPTSGSYNEQFF. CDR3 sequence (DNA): TGCGCCAGCAGCCCGACTAGCGGGTCTTACAATGAGCAGTTCTTC.

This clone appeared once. The CDR3 DNA sequence: TGTGCCAGCAGCCCCGACGCAGGACAGGGGGAATATTATAGCAATCAGCCCCAGCATTTT. Translated, it gives CASSPDAGQGEYYSNQPQHF. The rearrangement uses TRBV6-6 and TRBJ1-5; TRBD1 matches at 10 bases. Germline CDR1 MNHNY, CDR2 SVGAGI (reference sequence). V dropped 6 bases and J dropped 0; count of bases not matched to a gene: 17. This CDR3 has 20 amino acids.

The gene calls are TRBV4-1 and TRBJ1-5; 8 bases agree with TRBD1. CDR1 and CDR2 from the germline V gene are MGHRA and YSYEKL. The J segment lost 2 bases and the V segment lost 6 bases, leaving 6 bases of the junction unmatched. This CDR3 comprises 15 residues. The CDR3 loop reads CASSFDRGGNQPQHF. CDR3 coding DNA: TGCGCCAGCAGTTTTGACAGGGGTGGCAATCAGCCCCAGCATTTT.

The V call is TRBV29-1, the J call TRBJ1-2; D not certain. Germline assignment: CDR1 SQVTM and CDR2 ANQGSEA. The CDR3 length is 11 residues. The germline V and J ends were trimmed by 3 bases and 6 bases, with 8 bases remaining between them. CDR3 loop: CSVDETHGYTF. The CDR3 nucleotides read TGCAGCGTTGACGAGACGCATGGCTACACCTTC.

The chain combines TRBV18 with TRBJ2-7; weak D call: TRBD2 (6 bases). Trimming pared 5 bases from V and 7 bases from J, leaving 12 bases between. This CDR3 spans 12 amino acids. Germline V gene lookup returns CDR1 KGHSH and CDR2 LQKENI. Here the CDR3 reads CASSTGVNEQYF. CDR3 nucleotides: TGTGCCAGCTCAACGGGGGTGAATGAGCAGTACTTC.

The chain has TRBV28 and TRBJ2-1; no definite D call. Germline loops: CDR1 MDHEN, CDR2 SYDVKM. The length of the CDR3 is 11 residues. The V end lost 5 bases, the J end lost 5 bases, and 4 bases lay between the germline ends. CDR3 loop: CASSQDNEQFF. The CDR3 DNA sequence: TGTGCCAGCAGTCAGGACAATGAGCAGTTCTTC.

The CDR3 is CAISGAYYEQYF. The CDR3 DNA is TGTGCCATCAGTGGGGCTTACTACGAGCAGTACTTC. The V call is TRBV10-3, the J call TRBJ2-7; no clear D. The CDR3 covers 12 residues. The V gene's germline CDR1 is ENHRY and CDR2 SYGVKD. With 4 bases removed from V and 3 bases from J, the gap between germline ends came to 7 bases.

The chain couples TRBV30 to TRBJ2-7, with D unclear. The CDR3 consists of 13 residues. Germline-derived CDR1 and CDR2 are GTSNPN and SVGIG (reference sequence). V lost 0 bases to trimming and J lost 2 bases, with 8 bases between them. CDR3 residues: CAWSVVTTYEQYF. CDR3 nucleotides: TGTGCCTGGAGTGTAGTCACAACCTACGAGCAGTACTTC.

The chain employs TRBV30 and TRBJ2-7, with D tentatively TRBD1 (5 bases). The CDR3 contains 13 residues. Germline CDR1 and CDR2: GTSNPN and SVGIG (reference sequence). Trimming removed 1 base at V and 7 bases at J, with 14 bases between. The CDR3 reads CAWSGSLRGEQYF. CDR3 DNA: TGTGCCTGGAGTGGGTCCCTAAGGGGAGAGCAGTACTTC.

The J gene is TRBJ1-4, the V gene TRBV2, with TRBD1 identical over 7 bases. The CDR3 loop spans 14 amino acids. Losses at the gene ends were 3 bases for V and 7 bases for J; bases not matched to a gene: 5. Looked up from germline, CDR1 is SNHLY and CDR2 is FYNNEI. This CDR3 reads CASSDKGAGEKLFF. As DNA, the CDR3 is TGTGCCAGCAGTGACAAGGGGGCAGGTGAAAAACTGTTTTTT.

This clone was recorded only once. In DNA form, the CDR3 reads TGCAGTGCTAGTCTACCGAACACCGGGGAGCTGTTTTTT. This sequence encodes CSASLPNTGELFF. The chain recombines TRBV20-1 with TRBJ2-2, with unresolved D. There are 13 residues in the CDR3. Trimming pared 3 bases from V and 0 bases from J, leaving 5 bases between. Per the germline V gene, CDR1 is DFQATT and CDR2 is SNEGSKA (reference sequence).

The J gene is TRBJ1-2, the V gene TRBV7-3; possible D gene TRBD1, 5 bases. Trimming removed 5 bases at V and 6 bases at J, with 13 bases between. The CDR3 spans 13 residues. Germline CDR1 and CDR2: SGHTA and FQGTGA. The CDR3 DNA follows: TGTGCCAGCAGCGAAACAGGAGGTGATGGCTACACCTTC. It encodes CASSETGGDGYTF.

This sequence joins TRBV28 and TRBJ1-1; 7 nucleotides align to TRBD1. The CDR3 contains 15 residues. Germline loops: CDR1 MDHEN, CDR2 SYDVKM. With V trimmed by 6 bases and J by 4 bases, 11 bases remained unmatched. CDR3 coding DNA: TGTGCCAGCAGCCCCGGAGGGGGCGCGGGCACTGAAGCTTTCTTT. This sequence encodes CASSPGGGAGTEAFF.

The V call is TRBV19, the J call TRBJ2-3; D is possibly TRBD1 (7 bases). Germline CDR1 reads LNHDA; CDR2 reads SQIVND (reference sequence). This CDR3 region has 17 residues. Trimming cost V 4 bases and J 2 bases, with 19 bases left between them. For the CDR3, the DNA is TGTGCCAGTAGTAGACGTGCGGGACAGATCCCCACAGATACGCAGTATTTT. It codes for CASSRRAGQIPTDTQYF.

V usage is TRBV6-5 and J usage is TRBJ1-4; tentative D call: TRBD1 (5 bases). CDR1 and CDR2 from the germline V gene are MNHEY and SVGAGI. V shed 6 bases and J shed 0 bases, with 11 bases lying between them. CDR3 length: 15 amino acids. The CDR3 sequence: CASRRRQSTNEKLFF. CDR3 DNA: TGTGCCAGCAGACGAAGACAGTCAACTAATGAAAAACTGTTTTTT.

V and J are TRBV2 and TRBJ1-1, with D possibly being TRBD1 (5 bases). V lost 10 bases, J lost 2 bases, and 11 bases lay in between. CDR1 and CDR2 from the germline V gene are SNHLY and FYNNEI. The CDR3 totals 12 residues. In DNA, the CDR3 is TGTGCCACCTTGGGGGTAAACACTGAAGCTTTCTTT. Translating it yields CATLGVNTEAFF.

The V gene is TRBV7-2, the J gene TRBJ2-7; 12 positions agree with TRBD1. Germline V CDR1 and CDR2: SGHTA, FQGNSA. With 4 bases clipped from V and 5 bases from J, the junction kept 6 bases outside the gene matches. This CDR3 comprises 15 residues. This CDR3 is CASSWRDRGPDEQYF. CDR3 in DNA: TGTGCCAGCAGCTGGAGGGACAGGGGGCCCGACGAGCAGTACTTC.

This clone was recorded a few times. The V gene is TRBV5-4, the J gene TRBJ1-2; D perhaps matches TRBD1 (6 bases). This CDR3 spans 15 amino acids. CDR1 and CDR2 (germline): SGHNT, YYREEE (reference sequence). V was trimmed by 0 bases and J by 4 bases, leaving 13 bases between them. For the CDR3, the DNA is TGTGCCAGCAGCTTGGACCTGGGGGCGGGCTATGGCTACACCTTC. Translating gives CASSLDLGAGYGYTF. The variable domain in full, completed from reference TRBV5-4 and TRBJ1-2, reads ETGVTQSPTHLIKTRGQQVTLRCSSQSGHNTVSWYQQALGQGPQFIFQYYREEENGRGNFPPRFSGLQFPNYSSELNVNALELDDSALYLCASSLDLGAGYGYTFGSGTRLTVV.

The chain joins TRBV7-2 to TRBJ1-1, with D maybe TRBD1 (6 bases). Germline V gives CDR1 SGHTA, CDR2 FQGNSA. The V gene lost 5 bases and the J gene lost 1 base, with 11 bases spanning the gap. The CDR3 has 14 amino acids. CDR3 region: CASSAQGANTEAFF. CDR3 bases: TGTGCCAGCAGCGCACAGGGAGCGAACACTGAAGCTTTCTTT.

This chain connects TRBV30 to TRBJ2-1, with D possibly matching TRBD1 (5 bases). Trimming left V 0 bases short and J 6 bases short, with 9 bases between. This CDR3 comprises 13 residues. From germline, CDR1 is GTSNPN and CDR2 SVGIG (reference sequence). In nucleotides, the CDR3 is TGTGCCTGGAGTGTACAGGTCGGCAATGAGCAGTTCTTC. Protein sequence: CAWSVQVGNEQFF.

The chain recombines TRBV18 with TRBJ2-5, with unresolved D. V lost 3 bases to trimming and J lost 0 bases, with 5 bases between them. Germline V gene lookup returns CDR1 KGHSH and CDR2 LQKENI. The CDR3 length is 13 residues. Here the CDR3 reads CASSPGYQETQYF. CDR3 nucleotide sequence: TGTGCCAGCTCACCGGGATACCAAGAGACCCAGTACTTC. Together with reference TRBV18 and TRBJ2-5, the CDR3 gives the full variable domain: NAGVMQNPRHLVRRRGQEARLRCSPMKGHSHVYWYRQLPEEGLKFMVYLQKENIIDESGMPKERFSAEFPKEGPSILRIQQVVRGDSAAYFCASSPGYQETQYFGPGTRLLVL.

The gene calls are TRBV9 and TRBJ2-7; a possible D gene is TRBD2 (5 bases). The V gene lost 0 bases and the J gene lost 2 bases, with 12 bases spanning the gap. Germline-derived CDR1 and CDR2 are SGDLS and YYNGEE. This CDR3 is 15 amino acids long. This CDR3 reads CASSVEASFPYEQYF. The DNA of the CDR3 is TGTGCCAGCAGCGTAGAGGCTAGCTTTCCCTACGAGCAGTACTTC.

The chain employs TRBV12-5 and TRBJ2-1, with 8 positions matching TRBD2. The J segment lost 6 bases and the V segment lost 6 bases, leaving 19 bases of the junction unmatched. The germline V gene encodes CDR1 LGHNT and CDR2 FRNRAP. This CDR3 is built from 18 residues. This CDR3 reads CASGPTLGPGGKVNEQFF. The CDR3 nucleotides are TGTGCTAGTGGCCCAACACTGGGCCCGGGGGGGAAAGTCAATGAGCAGTTCTTC.

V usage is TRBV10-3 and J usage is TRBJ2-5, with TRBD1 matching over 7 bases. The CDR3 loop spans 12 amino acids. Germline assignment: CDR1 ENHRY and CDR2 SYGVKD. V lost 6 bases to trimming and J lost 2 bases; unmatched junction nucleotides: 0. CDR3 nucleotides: TGTGCCATCAGCAGGGGGCAAGAGACCCAGTACTTC. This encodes CAISRGQETQYF.

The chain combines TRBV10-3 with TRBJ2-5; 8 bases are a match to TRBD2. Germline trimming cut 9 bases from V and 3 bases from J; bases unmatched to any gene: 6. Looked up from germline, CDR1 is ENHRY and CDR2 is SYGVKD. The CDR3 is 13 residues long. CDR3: CAIGSGGEETQYF. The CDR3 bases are TGTGCCATTGGGTCGGGAGGGGAAGAGACCCAGTACTTC.

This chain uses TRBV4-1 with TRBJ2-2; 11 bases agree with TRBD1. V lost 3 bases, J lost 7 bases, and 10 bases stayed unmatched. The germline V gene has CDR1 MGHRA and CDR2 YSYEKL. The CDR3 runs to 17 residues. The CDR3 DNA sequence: TGCGCCAGCAGCCACAAACCGGGACAGGGGGTTAGCGGGGAGCTGTTTTTT. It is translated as CASSHKPGQGVSGELFF.